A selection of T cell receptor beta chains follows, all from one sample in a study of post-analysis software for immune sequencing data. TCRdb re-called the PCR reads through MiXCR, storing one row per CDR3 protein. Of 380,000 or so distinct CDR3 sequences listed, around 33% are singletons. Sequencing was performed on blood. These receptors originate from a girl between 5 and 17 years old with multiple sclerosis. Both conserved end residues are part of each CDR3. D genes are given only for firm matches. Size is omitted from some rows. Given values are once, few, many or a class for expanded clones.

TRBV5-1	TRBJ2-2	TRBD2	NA	TGCGCCAGCAGCTTGGCGCTAGCGGAGAACACCGGGGAGCTGTTTTTT	CASSLALAENTGELFF
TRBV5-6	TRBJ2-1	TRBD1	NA	TGTGCCAGCAGCTATCGTCGGACAGGGAACAATGAGCAGTTCTTC	CASSYRRTGNNEQFF
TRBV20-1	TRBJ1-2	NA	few	TGCAGTGCTAGAGGGACGGGGACATCTAACTATGGCTACACCTTC	CSARGTGTSNYGYTF
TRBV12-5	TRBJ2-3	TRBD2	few	TGTGCTAGTGTGGCCGGACTAGCGAGCACAGATACGCAGTATTTT	CASVAGLASTDTQYF
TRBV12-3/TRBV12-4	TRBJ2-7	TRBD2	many	TGTGCCAGCAGTTTGGCTAGCGGGGGAACCTACGAGCAGTACTTC	CASSLASGGTYEQYF
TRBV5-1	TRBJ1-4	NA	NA	TGCGCCAGCAGCCAGAGACTTAATGAAAAACTGTTTTTT	CASSQRLNEKLFF
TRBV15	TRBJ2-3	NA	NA	TGTGCCACCAGCAGGGAGGGGCACACAGATACGCAGTATTTT	CATSREGHTDTQYF
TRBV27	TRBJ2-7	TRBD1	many	TGTGCCAGCAGCTTTGGGACAGGAAGCTACGAGCAGTACTTC	CASSFGTGSYEQYF
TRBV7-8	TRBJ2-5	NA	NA	TGTGCCAGCAGGTCCAGGGCCCAAGAGGCCCAGTACTTC	CASRSRAQEAQYF
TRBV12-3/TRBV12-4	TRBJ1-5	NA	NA	TGTGCCAGCAGACCAGGAGGAAACAATCAGCCCCAGCATTTT	CASRPGGNNQPQHF
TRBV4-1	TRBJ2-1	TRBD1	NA	TGCGCCAGCAGCCAACCGGGACAGGGGATCTACAATGAGCAGTTCTTC	CASSQPGQGIYNEQFF
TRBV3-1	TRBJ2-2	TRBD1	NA	TGTGCCAGCAGCCGCGGGACAGGGGGATGGACCGGGGAGCGGTTTTTT	CASSRGTGGWTGERFF
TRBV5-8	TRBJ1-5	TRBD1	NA	TGTGCCAGCGAGGCAGGGGGCGGTCAGCCCCAGCATTTT	CASEAGGGQPQHF
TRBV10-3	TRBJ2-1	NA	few	TGTGCCATCAGTGCGGAGCAGCCCCCCTACAATGAGCAGTTCTTC	CAISAEQPPYNEQFF
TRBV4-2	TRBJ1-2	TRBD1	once	TGTGCCAGCAGCCAAATCGACAGGGGTAACTATGGCTACACCTTC	CASSQIDRGNYGYTF
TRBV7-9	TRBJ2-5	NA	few	TGTGCCAGCAGCTTGGCGACACCTCAAGAGACCCAGTACTTC	CASSLATPQETQYF
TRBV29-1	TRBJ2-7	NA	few	TGCAGCGTTGTGGGGAAAGGGCAAGTAAACGAGCAGTACTTC	CSVVGKGQVNEQYF
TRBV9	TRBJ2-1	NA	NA	TGTGCCAGCAGCAAACGACAGGACCCCTACAATGAGCAGTTCTTC	CASSKRQDPYNEQFF
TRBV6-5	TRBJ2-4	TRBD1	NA	TGTGCCAGCAAGGACAGGGTCGAAAAGCAGTACTTC	CASKDRVEKQYF
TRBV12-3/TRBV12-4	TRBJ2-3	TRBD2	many	TGTGCCAGCAGCCGGGACTACCCAAGAGGAGATACGCAGTATTTT	CASSRDYPRGDTQYF
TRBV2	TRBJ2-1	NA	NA	TGTGCCGGCAGTGGGGGTTTCAATGAGCAGTTCTTC	CAGSGGFNEQFF
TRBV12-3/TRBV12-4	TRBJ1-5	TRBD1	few	TGTGCCAGCAGTTCGGGGACAGGGGGCGGTCAGCCCCAGCATTTT	CASSSGTGGGQPQHF
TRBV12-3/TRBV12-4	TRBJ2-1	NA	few	TGTGCCAGCAGGTCGGGTAGGGTACCCTACAATGAGCAGTTCTTC	CASRSGRVPYNEQFF
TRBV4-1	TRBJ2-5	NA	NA	TGCGCCAGCAGCCAAGGGGCCTTCCCCGGGGAGACCCAGTACTTC	CASSQGAFPGETQYF
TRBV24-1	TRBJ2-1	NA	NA	TGTGCCACCAGTGACAACTCCGGGCCAAGCAGGGATGAGCAGTTCTTC	CATSDNSGPSRDEQFF
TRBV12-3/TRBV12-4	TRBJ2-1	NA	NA	TGTGCCAGCAGTGAATACTTTCAAGGGGAGCAGTTCTTC	CASSEYFQGEQFF
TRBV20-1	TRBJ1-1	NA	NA	TGCAGTGCAAAGGGGGGGGTGACTGAAGCTTTCTTT	CSAKGGVTEAFF
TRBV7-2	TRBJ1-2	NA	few	TGTGCCAGCAGCTCCAGGGGTTGGGACGGCTACACCTTC	CASSSRGWDGYTF
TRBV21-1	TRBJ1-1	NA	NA	TGTGCCAGCAGCACAAGGGCGGAGAACACTGAAGCTTTCTTT	CASSTRAENTEAFF
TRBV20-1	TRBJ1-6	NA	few	TGCAGTGCTAGAGTAGAAGGCTCCTATAATTCACCCCTCCACTTT	CSARVEGSYNSPLHF
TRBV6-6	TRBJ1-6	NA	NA	TGTGCCAGCAGTTCCGGGGGTAGTTCACTCCTCCACTTT	CASSSGGSSLLHF
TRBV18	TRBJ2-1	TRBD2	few	TGTGCCAGCTCACCACCGGGACTAGGGGGGCAGGAGCAGTTCTTC	CASSPPGLGGQEQFF